A single sample gave rise to the 28 T cell receptor beta chains below, sequenced in a study of human versus mouse CDR3 diversity and MHC coevolution. Here immunoSEQ multiplex PCR was the method, and the copy in TCRdb shows in-frame clones only, minus some. The sample contains about 80,000 clones, roughly 95% of which appear only once. Material for sequencing was naive CD4+ T cells from blood. Subset meaning: CD45RO-negative CD62L-positive naive CD4 T cells. These receptors were taken from a person aged 30 to 69 in good health.

The chain is built from TRBV27 and TRBJ1-5; a possible D gene is TRBD1 (5 bases). The CDR3 has 13 residues. V was pared by 5 bases and J by 7 bases, with 12 bases between. CDR1 and CDR2 (germline): MNHEY, SMNVEV (reference sequence). The CDR3 nucleotides are TGTGCCAGCAGTCCCCAAAAGGGGCAGCCCCAGCATTTT. This encodes CASSPQKGQPQHF.

CDR3 bases: TGTGCCAGCAGCTTGAAGGACAGGGAATATCAGCCCCAGCATTTT. Residues: CASSLKDREYQPQHF. The rearrangement links TRBV5-7 to TRBJ1-5; 8 nucleotides match TRBD1. TRBV5-7 has ORF status, its function being uncertain. CDR3 length: 15 residues. J lost 5 bases, V lost 1 base, and 5 bases had no gene match.

The CDR3 DNA follows: TGTGCCAGCTCACCATGGGCAGGGACTCTTGGGTACACCTTC. The encoded protein is CASSPWAGTLGYTF. This sequence joins TRBV18 and TRBJ1-2; D is possibly TRBD1 (5 bases). Trimming took 2 bases from V and 11 from J, leaving 18 bases between them. Germline V CDR1 and CDR2: KGHSH, LQKENI. The CDR3 runs to 14 residues.

The V and J genes are TRBV13 and TRBJ1-1; no clear D gene. This CDR3 comprises 13 residues. The V and J ends lost 0 bases and 0 bases respectively, with 2 bases between them. Germline V lookup: CDR1 PRHDT, CDR2 FYEKMQ (reference sequence). As DNA, the CDR3 is TGTGCCAGCAGCTTAGGTATGAACACTGAAGCTTTCTTT. This gives the protein CASSLGMNTEAFF.

The chain links TRBV5-4 to TRBJ2-2, with D perhaps TRBD1 (5 bases). The CDR3 spans 18 residues. The ends were cut back, 7 bases at V and 0 bases at J, with 22 bases in the middle. The germline V gene encodes CDR1 SGHNT and CDR2 YYREEE (reference sequence). CDR3: CASRKDPKGWANTGELFF. The DNA for the CDR3 is TGTGCCAGCCGCAAGGATCCCAAGGGGTGGGCGAACACCGGGGAGCTGTTTTTT. Looking up the rest from reference TRBV5-4 and TRBJ2-2 gives the full variable domain: ETGVTQSPTHLIKTRGQQVTLRCSSQSGHNTVSWYQQALGQGPQFIFQYYREEENGRGNFPPRFSGLQFPNYSSELNVNALELDDSALYLCASRKDPKGWANTGELFFGEGSRLTVL.

The chain links TRBV5-4 to TRBJ2-3; 8 nucleotides align to TRBD1. V lost 4 bases to trimming and J lost 4 bases; unmatched junction nucleotides: 5. The CDR3 is 14 residues long. The germline CDR1 and CDR2 sequences are SGHNT and YYREEE (reference sequence). The CDR3 DNA follows: TGTGCCAGCAGCCAGGACAGGGACCCAGATACGCAGTATTTT. Its protein product is CASSQDRDPDTQYF.

V is TRBV12-5 and J is TRBJ2-7; 10 nucleotides line up with TRBD1. Germline CDR1 reads LGHNT; CDR2 reads FRNRAP. V was pared by 5 bases and J by 3 bases, with 4 bases of the junction left unmatched. This CDR3 has 14 amino acids. The CDR3 DNA is TGTGCTAGTGGTACCGGGACAGGGGACTACGAGCAGTACTTC. Its translation: CASGTGTGDYEQYF.

V is TRBV6-5 and J is TRBJ2-7; D call uncertain. The germline CDR1 and CDR2 sequences are MNHEY and SVGAGI. V gave up 0 bases and J gave up 7 bases, with 13 bases separating them. The CDR3 consists of 14 residues. The CDR3 sequence is CASSYSITAREQYF. The CDR3 bases are TGTGCCAGCAGTTACTCGATCACGGCGAGGGAGCAGTACTTC.

This chain uses TRBV7-6 with TRBJ2-7; possibly TRBD1 for D (5 bases). CDR3 length: 15 residues. Germline V gene lookup returns CDR1 SGHVS and CDR2 FNYEAQ. V gave up 1 base and J gave up 5 bases, with 15 bases separating them. The CDR3 nucleotides read TGTGCCAGCAGCTTAGAGTCCAGGGATATGCACGAGCAGTACTTC. As protein: CASSLESRDMHEQYF.

Only one count was recorded for this clone. The chain links TRBV6-5 to TRBJ1-6; D not resolved. The germline CDR1 and CDR2 sequences are MNHEY and SVGAGI. CDR3 size: 15 residues. V lost 4 bases and J lost 0, with 7 bases in between. The CDR3 here is CASSSGSSYNSPLHF. CDR3 DNA sequence: TGTGCCAGCAGTTCGGGGAGCTCCTATAATTCACCCCTCCACTTT.

The genes are TRBV7-2 and TRBJ1-1, with D tentatively TRBD1 (6 bases). The CDR3 runs 12 residues. Trimming cost V 3 bases and J 8 bases, with 10 bases left between them. Germline CDR1 and CDR2: SGHTA and FQGNSA. Here the CDR3 DNA reads TGTGCCAGCAGCTTTCTAGGGACAGAAGCTTTCTTT. Amino acids: CASSFLGTEAFF.

The chain couples TRBV18 to TRBJ2-1; 10 positions match TRBD2. The V and J ends lost 5 bases and 4 bases, in that order; junction bases with no gene match: 8. This CDR3 spans 16 amino acids. The germline CDR1 and CDR2 sequences are KGHSH and LQKENI. For the CDR3, the DNA is TGTGCCAGCTCAGCCCCGGCAGCGGGGGGGTACAATGAGCAGTTCTTC. Protein sequence: CASSAPAAGGYNEQFF.

The CDR3 protein is CASSYSNDRTYEQYF. The CDR3 coding sequence is TGTGCCAGCAGTTACTCGAACGACAGGACCTACGAGCAGTACTTC. The chain joins TRBV6-6 to TRBJ2-7, with D possibly TRBD1 on 6 matching bases. Trimming stripped 0 bases from V and 2 bases from J, with 11 bases between. The CDR3 has 15 amino acids. Per the germline V gene, CDR1 is MNHNY and CDR2 is SVGAGI (reference sequence).

The V and J genes are TRBV2 and TRBJ1-4, with D maybe TRBD1 (5 bases). This CDR3 is built from 17 residues. Trimming left V 1 base short and J 6 bases short, with 18 bases between. CDR1 is SNHLY, CDR2 FYNNEI, per germline. CDR3 in amino acids: CASSEGRLKQGYEKLFF. Here the CDR3 DNA reads TGTGCCAGCAGTGAAGGCCGTCTCAAGCAGGGATATGAAAAACTGTTTTTT.

This chain connects TRBV11-2 to TRBJ1-1; 7 bases match TRBD1. CDR1 is SGHAT and CDR2 is FQNNGV in the germline V gene. V lost 3 bases and J lost 3; bases outside the gene matches: 4. The length of the CDR3 is 14 residues. The CDR3 here is CASSFRQGDTEAFF. CDR3 bases: TGTGCCAGCAGCTTCCGACAGGGAGACACTGAAGCTTTCTTT.

This clone was seen only once. The chain is built from TRBV9 and TRBJ2-3; the match to TRBD2 covers 7 bases. CDR1 and CDR2 from the germline V gene are SGDLS and YYNGEE. This CDR3 region has 17 residues. Germline trimming cut 0 bases from V and 3 bases from J; bases unmatched to any gene: 10. CDR3 sequence reads: CASSVDPPGGVTDTQYF. CDR3 in DNA: TGTGCCAGCAGCGTAGATCCCCCGGGAGGAGTAACAGATACGCAGTATTTT.

This rearrangement joins TRBV18 to TRBJ1-1, with D possibly matching TRBD1 (6 bases). Germline loops: CDR1 KGHSH, CDR2 LQKENI. Trimming took off 2 bases at V and 2 bases at J, with 18 bases between the two ends. The CDR3 contains 17 residues. CDR3 amino acids: CASSPGGGQPSNTEAFF. In nucleotides, the CDR3 is TGTGCCAGCTCACCAGGGGGGGGGCAACCTTCTAACACTGAAGCTTTCTTT. The full variable domain, in which reference TRBV18 and TRBJ1-1 provide the parts outside the CDR3, is NAGVMQNPRHLVRRRGQEARLRCSPMKGHSHVYWYRQLPEEGLKFMVYLQKENIIDESGMPKERFSAEFPKEGPSILRIQQVVRGDSAAYFCASSPGGGQPSNTEAFFGQGTRLTVV.

This chain uses TRBV9 with TRBJ2-7; tentative D call: TRBD2 (6 bases). CDR3 length: 13 residues. From germline, CDR1 is SGDLS and CDR2 YYNGEE. Trimming took 4 bases from V and 2 from J, leaving 10 bases between them. The CDR3 DNA reads as TGTGCCAGCAGCCCGGGACTCCCCTACGAGCAGTACTTC. Amino acids: CASSPGLPYEQYF. Full variable domain (outside the CDR3, taken from reference TRBV9 and TRBJ2-7): DSGVTQTPKHLITATGQRVTLRCSPRSGDLSVYWYQQSLDQGLQFLIQYYNGEERAKGNILERFSAQQFPDLHSELNLSSLELGDSALYFCASSPGLPYEQYFGPGTRLTVT.

The rearrangement uses TRBV10-3 and TRBJ2-3; a weak D match, TRBD1 (5 bases). V was clipped by 2 bases and J by 4 bases, with 10 bases between them. Germline-derived CDR1 and CDR2 are ENHRY and SYGVKD. This CDR3 region has 14 residues. The CDR3 nucleotides are TGTGCCATCAGTGAGCGGCAGGGCCCAGATACGCAGTATTTT. This encodes CAISERQGPDTQYF.

This chain uses TRBV18 with TRBJ1-2; D is ambiguous. CDR3 length equals 15 residues. Trimming removed 3 bases from V and 6 bases from J, with 17 bases in between. The germline V gene encodes CDR1 KGHSH and CDR2 LQKENI. The CDR3 bases are TGTGCCAGCTCACCCATGCCTCAGGCCGAGAATGGCTACACCTTC. Residues: CASSPMPQAENGYTF.

The chain couples TRBV5-1 to TRBJ2-5; 11 bases map to TRBD1. This CDR3 has 16 amino acids. Germline V gene sequence: CDR1 SGHRS, CDR2 YFSETQ. Unmatched junction bases numbered 7, after V lost 4 bases and J lost 2 bases. In DNA, the CDR3 is TGCGCCAGCAGCCCACTGGACAGGGGGCTACAAGAGACCCAGTACTTC. Its protein is CASSPLDRGLQETQYF.

To note about this clone: Other DNA sequences of this sample code for an identical CDR3. V gene TRBV19 combines with J gene TRBJ2-1; 7 bases are shared with TRBD2. Trimming removed 3 bases from V and 1 base from J; junction bases left unmatched: 3. The CDR3 length is 15 residues. Looked up from germline, CDR1 is LNHDA and CDR2 is SQIVND (reference sequence). CDR3 nucleotide sequence: TGTGCCAGTAGTATGGGAGGGTTGTCCTACAATGAGCAGTTCTTC. It translates to CASSMGGLSYNEQFF.

This chain uses TRBV18 with TRBJ2-5; a weak D match, TRBD2 (5 bases). CDR3 length equals 16 residues. Deletions cut 0 bases from V and 5 bases from J, with 16 bases between. Germline CDR1 KGHSH, CDR2 LQKENI. CDR3 residues: CASSPPSSSTTETQYF. The CDR3 DNA reads as TGTGCCAGCTCACCACCGTCTAGTTCGACTACGGAGACCCAGTACTTC.

The V gene is TRBV6-1, the J gene TRBJ2-1; TRBD1 matches 9 bases. The CDR3 has 16 amino acids. V lost 3 bases and J lost 7; bases outside the gene matches: 10. The germline gives CDR1 MNHNS, CDR2 SASEGT. The DNA for the CDR3 is TGTGCCAGCAGTGATAAACCGGGACAGGGACGTAATGAGCAGTTCTTC. This sequence encodes CASSDKPGQGRNEQFF.

The chain has TRBV27 and TRBJ2-7; 8 positions agree with TRBD1. The CDR3 sequence is 14 residues long. CDR1 is MNHEY, CDR2 SMNVEV, per germline (reference sequence). Trimming cost V 6 bases and J 5 bases; bases outside gene matches: 9. The CDR3, as DNA: TGTGCCAGCAGACCAGACAGGGGTTACGACGAGCAGTACTTC. Protein product: CASRPDRGYDEQYF.

This chain links TRBV29-1 with TRBJ2-7, with 9 bases that match TRBD1. The CDR3 contains 13 residues. CDR1 and CDR2 (germline): SQVTM, ANQGSEA. V lost 6 bases, J lost 5 bases, and 8 bases stayed unmatched. The CDR3, as DNA: TGCAGCGTCCCCGGGACAGGGTCCCACGAGCAGTACTTC. Translation gives CSVPGTGSHEQYF.

CDR3 in DNA: TGTGCCAGTAGTCCTGGACAGAGACGCTATGGCTACACCTTC. Amino acids: CASSPGQRRYGYTF. The V and J genes are TRBV19 and TRBJ1-2; D perhaps matches TRBD1 (6 bases). CDR1 and CDR2 from the germline V gene are LNHDA and SQIVND (reference sequence). The V end was cut by 5 bases, the J end by 4 bases, with 14 bases between. This CDR3 spans 14 amino acids.

V and J are TRBV9 and TRBJ2-1, with D hard to call. Germline lookup yields CDR1 SGDLS and CDR2 YYNGEE. There are 16 residues in the CDR3. Trimming pared 0 bases from V and 0 bases from J, leaving 10 bases between. CDR3 protein: CASSVGQATSYNEQFF. The CDR3 coding sequence is TGTGCCAGCAGCGTAGGGCAGGCCACCTCCTACAATGAGCAGTTCTTC.